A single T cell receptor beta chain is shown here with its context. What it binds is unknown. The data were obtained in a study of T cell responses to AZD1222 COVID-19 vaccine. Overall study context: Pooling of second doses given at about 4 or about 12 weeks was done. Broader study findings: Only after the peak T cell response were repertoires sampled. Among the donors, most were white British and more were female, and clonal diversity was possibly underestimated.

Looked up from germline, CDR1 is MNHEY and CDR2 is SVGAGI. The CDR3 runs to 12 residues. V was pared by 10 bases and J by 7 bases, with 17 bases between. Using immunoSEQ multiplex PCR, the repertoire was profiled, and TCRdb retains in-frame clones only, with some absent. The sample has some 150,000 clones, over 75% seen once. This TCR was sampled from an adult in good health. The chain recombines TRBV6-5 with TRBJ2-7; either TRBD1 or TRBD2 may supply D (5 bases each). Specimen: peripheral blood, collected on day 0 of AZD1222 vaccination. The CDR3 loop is CATGNEGWEQYF. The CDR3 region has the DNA TGTGCCACAGGAAACGAGGGGTGGGAGCAGTACTTC.